The 7 T cell receptor beta chains given below trace back to one sample, sequenced in a study of blood T cell repertoires in COVID-19. Assay: immunoSEQ multiplex PCR; the TCRdb copy retains only in-frame clones and omits some. The table includes 200,000 to 250,000 clones, roughly 82% detected once. Input material: peripheral blood. Receptors originate from an elderly woman with COVID-19, enrolled during active disease.

As for this clone: In the same sample, other DNA sequences code for this CDR3. This chain links TRBV18 with TRBJ1-2; a possible D gene is TRBD1 (5 bases). Deletions cut 2 bases from V and 0 bases from J, with 7 bases between. Per germline, CDR1 KGHSH and CDR2 LQKENI. There are 14 residues in the CDR3. For the CDR3, the DNA is TGTGCCAGCTCACCAGGGGCCTCTAACTATGGCTACACCTTC. This gives the protein CASSPGASNYGYTF.

This clone was picked up one time. The DNA for the CDR3 is TGTGCCAGCAGTTTTTCCTCTAGCAATCAGCCCCAGCATTTT. Its protein product is CASSFSSSNQPQHF. The chain recombines TRBV28 with TRBJ1-5; D unresolved. Germline V gene sequence: CDR1 MDHEN, CDR2 SYDVKM. V dropped 3 bases and J dropped 0 bases, with 6 bases sitting between them. The CDR3 consists of 14 residues.

This CDR3 reads CASRTAGASTDTQYF. The CDR3 DNA reads TGTGCCAGTAGGACAGCGGGGGCCTCCACAGATACGCAGTATTTT. The chain is built from TRBV19 and TRBJ2-3; 8 nucleotides agree with TRBD2. CDR1 is LNHDA and CDR2 is SQIVND in the germline V gene (reference sequence). After removal of 6 bases from V and 2 bases from J, the junction contained 7 bases not matched to a gene. CDR3 length equals 15 residues.

The chain carries TRBV7-8 and TRBJ1-2; D gene uncertain. The CDR3 consists of 15 residues. Trimming cost V 1 base and J 0 bases, with 9 bases left between them. Germline lookup yields CDR1 SGHVS and CDR2 FQNEAQ. In nucleotides, the CDR3 is TGTGCCAGCAGCTTAGTGGGCAGCTCTAACTATGGCTACACCTTC. Amino acids: CASSLVGSSNYGYTF. The whole variable domain, filled in from reference TRBV7-8 and TRBJ1-2, reads GAGVSQSPRYKVAKRGQDVALRCDPISGHVSLFWYQQALGQGPEFLTYFQNEAQLDKSGLPSDRFFAERPEGSVSTLKIQRTQQEDSAVYLCASSLVGSSNYGYTFGSGTRLTVV.

The gene calls are TRBV19 and TRBJ1-6; no reliable D call. The CDR3 length is 14 residues. V was pared by 3 bases and J by 10 bases, with 13 bases between. From germline, CDR1 is LNHDA and CDR2 SQIVND (reference sequence). The CDR3 DNA is TGTGCCAGTAGTATTGCAGGTACGGCGTCACCCCTCCACTTT. Protein product: CASSIAGTASPLHF.

This clone occurred once. The chain links TRBV3-1 (or the pseudogene TRBV3-2) to TRBJ1-3; maybe TRBD1 (5 bases). Germline V gives CDR1 LGHDT, CDR2 YNNKEL (reference sequence). The CDR3 is made up of 16 amino acids. Trimming cost V 0 bases and J 1 base, with 10 bases left between them. The CDR3 loop reads CASSQDLRGSGNTIYF. The CDR3 DNA reads as TGTGCCAGCAGCCAAGATTTGCGGGGGTCTGGAAACACCATATATTTT.

The V and J genes are TRBV18 and TRBJ2-1, with 8 bases identical to TRBD1. The germline gives CDR1 KGHSH, CDR2 LQKENI. The CDR3 extends over 16 amino acids. Losses at the gene ends were 6 bases for V and 6 bases for J; bases not matched to a gene: 13. Here the CDR3 DNA reads TGTGCCAGCTCGCCCGGGACAGGCCCTTTCGGCAATGAGCAGTTCTTC. This sequence encodes CASSPGTGPFGNEQFF.